The T cell receptor beta chain described here comes from a study of STAT3 mutations in large granular lymphocyte leukemia. Overall study findings and caveats: Some patients had persisting codominant clonotypes that could mask small clones. After therapy, about 35% of the 18 patients switched clonotypes, all new clones STAT3 wild type. At least one immunodominant TCR beta clonotype appeared in every T-cell large granular lymphocyte leukemia patient.

Turning to this clone: Its antigen is undetermined.

Germline V gene sequence: CDR1 SGDLS, CDR2 YYNGEE. This CDR3 is 15 amino acids long. V lost 5 bases, J lost 9 bases, and 10 bases stayed unmatched. The repertoire was sequenced with immunoSEQ multiplex PCR; TCRdb's copy has only in-frame clones and lacks some. This table holds about 42,000 clones, roughly 77% found once. Input material: PBMCs. V and J are TRBV9 and TRBJ1-6; 8 bases match TRBD1. The receptor was derived from a human donor with T large granular lymphocyte leukemia. Some clones in this sample may be carry-over from other donors' samples. The CDR3 reads CASSSGRTGTSPLHF. DNA of the CDR3: TGTGCCAGCAGTTCAGGACGGACAGGGACTTCACCCCTCCACTTT.